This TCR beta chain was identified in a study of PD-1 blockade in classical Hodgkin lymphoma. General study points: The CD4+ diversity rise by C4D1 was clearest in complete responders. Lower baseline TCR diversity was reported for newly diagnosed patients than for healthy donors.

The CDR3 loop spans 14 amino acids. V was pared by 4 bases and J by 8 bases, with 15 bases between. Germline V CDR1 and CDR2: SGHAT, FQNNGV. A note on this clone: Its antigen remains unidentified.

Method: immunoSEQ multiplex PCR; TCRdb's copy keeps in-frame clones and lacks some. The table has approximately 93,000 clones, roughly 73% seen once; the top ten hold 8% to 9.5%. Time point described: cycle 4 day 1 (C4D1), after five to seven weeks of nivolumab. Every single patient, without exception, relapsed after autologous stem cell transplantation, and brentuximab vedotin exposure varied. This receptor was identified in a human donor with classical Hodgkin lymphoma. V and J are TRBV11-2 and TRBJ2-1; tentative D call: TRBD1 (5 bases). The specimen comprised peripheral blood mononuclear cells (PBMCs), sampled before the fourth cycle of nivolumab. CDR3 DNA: TGTGCCAGCAGCTCCATTAGGGGTGGCGATGAGCAGTTCTTC. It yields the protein CASSSIRGGDEQFF.